The TCR beta chain described here comes from a study of cytomegalovirus exposure and HLA in healthy donors. Concerning this clone: Its antigen is unknown.

It was with 60 Vbeta and 13 Jbeta primers that the PCR ran. Clones were sequenced by immunoSEQ multiplex PCR, and TCRdb holds only the in-frame ones, with some missing. Of roughly 100,000 clones in the sample, roughly 15% were seen once. The CDR3 spans 14 residues. Germline V CDR1 and CDR2: LGHNA, YSLEER. The ends lost 4 bases at V and 4 bases at J; junction bases unmatched: 6. Study outcomes and limitations: Generally TCR sequences proved uncommon, though certain public TCRs appeared in numerous donors. Among donors in an Asian-associated ancestry cluster, a later analysis reportedly found fewer N-insertions than the roughly 680-donor mean. Testing in vitro showed a few CMV-associated chains specific for CMV antigens.

Sequenced material: PBMCs. The source is a female donor in good health and CMV-seronegative. This sequence joins TRBV4-3 and TRBJ1-2; 7 positions agree with TRBD1. CDR3 sequence reads: CASSLAGQVYGYTF. The CDR3 DNA reads TGCGCCAGCAGCCTAGCTGGACAGGTCTATGGCTACACCTTC.